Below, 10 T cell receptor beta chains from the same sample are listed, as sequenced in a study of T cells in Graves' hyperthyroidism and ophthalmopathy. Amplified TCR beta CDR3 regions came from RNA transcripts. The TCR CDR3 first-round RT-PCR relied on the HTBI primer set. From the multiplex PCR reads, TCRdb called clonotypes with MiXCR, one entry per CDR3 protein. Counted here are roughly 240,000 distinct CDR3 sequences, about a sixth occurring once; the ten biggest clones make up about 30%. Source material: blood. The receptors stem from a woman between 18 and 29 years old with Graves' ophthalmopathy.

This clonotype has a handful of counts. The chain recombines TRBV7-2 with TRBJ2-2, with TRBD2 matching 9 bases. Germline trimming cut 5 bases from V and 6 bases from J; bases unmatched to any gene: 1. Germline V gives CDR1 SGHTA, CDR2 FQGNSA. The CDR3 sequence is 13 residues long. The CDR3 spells CASSRLAAGELFF. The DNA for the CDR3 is TGTGCCAGCAGCCGACTAGCGGCCGGGGAGCTGTTTTTT.

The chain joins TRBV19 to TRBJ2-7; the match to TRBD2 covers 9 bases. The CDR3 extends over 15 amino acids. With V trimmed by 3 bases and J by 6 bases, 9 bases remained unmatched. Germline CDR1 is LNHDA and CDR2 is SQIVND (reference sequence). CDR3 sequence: CASSIIAGVLGEQYF. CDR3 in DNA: TGTGCCAGTAGTATTATAGCGGGAGTATTAGGCGAGCAGTACTTC. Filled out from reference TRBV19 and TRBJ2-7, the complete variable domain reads DGGITQSPKYLFRKEGQNVTLSCEQNLNHDAMYWYRQDPGQGLRLIYYSQIVNDFQKGDIAEGYSVSREKKESFPLTVTSAQKNPTAFYLCASSIIAGVLGEQYFGPGTRLTVT.

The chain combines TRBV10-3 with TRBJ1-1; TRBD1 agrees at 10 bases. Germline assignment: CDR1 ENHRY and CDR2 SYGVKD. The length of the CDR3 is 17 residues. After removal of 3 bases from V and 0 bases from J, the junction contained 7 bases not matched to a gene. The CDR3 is CAISDVGQGIVNTEAFF. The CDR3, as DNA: TGTGCCATCAGTGACGTGGGACAGGGGATTGTGAACACTGAAGCTTTCTTT.

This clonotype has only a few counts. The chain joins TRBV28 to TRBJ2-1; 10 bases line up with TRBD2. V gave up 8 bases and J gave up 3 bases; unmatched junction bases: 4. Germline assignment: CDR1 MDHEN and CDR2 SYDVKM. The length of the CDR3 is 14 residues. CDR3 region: CASGSSGSYNEQFF. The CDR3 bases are TGTGCCAGCGGGTCTAGCGGGAGCTACAATGAGCAGTTCTTC. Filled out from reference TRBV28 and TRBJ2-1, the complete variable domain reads DVKVTQSSRYLVKRTGEKVFLECVQDMDHENMFWYRQDPGLGLRLIYFSYDVKMKEKGDIPEGYSVSREKKERFSLILESASTNQTSMYLCASGSSGSYNEQFFGPGTRLTVL.

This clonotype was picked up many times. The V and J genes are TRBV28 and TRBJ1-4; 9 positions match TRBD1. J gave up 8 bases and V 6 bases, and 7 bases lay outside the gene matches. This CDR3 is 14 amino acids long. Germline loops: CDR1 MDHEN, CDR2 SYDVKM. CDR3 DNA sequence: TGTGCCAGCAGGACCGGGACAGGGAGGGAAAAACTGTTTTTT. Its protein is CASRTGTGREKLFF. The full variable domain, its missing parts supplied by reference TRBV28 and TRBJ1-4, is DVKVTQSSRYLVKRTGEKVFLECVQDMDHENMFWYRQDPGLGLRLIYFSYDVKMKEKGDIPEGYSVSREKKERFSLILESASTNQTSMYLCASRTGTGREKLFFGSGTQLSVL.

The CDR3 protein is CSARVAGLNYGYTF. The CDR3 region has the DNA TGCAGTGCTAGAGTCGCAGGTCTGAACTATGGCTACACCTTC. The chain uses TRBV20-1 and TRBJ1-2; no firm D call. Germline CDR1 reads DFQATT; CDR2 reads SNEGSKA (reference sequence). The CDR3 runs to 14 residues. Trimming shortened V by 1 base and J by 2 bases, and 11 bases separated the two germline ends.

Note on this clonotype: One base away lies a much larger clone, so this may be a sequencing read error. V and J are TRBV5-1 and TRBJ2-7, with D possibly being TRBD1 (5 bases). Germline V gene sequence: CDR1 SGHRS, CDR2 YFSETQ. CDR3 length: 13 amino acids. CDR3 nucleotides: TGCGCCAGCAGCTTTCAGGGAAACTACGAGCAGCACTTC. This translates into CASSFQGNYEQHF.

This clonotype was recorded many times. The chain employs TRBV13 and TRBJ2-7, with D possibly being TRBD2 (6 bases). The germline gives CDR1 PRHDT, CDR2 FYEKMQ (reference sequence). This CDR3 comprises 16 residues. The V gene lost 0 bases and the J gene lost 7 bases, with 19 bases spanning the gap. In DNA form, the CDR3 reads TGTGCCAGCAGCTTAGGTGGGACCTGGAGGGTAGGGGAGCAGTACTTC. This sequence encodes CASSLGGTWRVGEQYF.

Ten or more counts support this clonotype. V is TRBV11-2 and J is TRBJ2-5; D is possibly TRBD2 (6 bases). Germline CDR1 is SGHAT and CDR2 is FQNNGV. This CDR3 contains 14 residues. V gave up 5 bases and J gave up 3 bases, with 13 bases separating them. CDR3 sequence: CASSPGPGEETQYF. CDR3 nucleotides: TGTGCCAGCAGCCCAGGGCCGGGAGAAGAGACCCAGTACTTC. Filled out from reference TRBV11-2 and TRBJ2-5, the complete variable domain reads EAGVAQSPRYKIIEKRQSVAFWCNPISGHATLYWYQQILGQGPKLLIQFQNNGVVDDSQLPKDRFSAERLKGVDSTLKIQPAKLEDSAVYLCASSPGPGEETQYFGPGTRLLVL.

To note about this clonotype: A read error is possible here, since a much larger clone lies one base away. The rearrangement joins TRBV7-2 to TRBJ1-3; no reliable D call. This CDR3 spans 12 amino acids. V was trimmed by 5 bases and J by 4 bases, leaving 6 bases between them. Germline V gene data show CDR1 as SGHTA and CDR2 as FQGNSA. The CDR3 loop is CASSRPGNTIYF. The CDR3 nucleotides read TGTGCCAGCAGCCGCCCCGGAAACACCATATATTTT.